A single sample gave rise to the 7 T cell receptor beta chains below, sequenced in a study of cytomegalovirus exposure and HLA in healthy donors. Researchers ran the PCR with 60 Vbeta and 13 Jbeta primers. Profiled with immunoSEQ multiplex PCR; TCRdb holds only in-frame clones, not every one. The sample has tens of thousands of clones; around three fifths are singletons. Material for sequencing was PBMCs. These receptors originate from a boy aged 10-17 years in good health and CMV-seropositive.

The chain combines TRBV19 with TRBJ2-1; 9 bases map to TRBD1. The CDR3 has 15 amino acids. Germline V CDR1 and CDR2: LNHDA, SQIVND (reference sequence). Trimming at V came to 5 bases and at J to 5 bases, leaving 7 bases not matched to a gene. The CDR3 protein is CASSAGQGGNNEQFF. The CDR3 bases are TGTGCCAGTAGTGCGGGACAGGGAGGTAACAATGAGCAGTTCTTC.

The chain uses TRBV15 and TRBJ2-3, with 11 bases aligning to TRBD1. The CDR3 loop spans 15 amino acids. The germline CDR1 and CDR2 sequences are LNHNV and YYDKDF (reference sequence). V trimming: 3 bases; J trimming: 8 bases; junction bases outside the gene matches: 7. CDR3 sequence reads: CATSRDRGQGGTQYF. The CDR3 DNA sequence: TGTGCCACCAGCAGGGACAGGGGGCAAGGAGGTACGCAGTATTTT.

Only a few counts were recorded for this clone. The chain employs TRBV10-2 and TRBJ1-5; D is perhaps TRBD1 (5 bases). Germline V gene data show CDR1 as WSHSY and CDR2 as SAAADI. Trimming took 3 bases from V and 5 from J, leaving 8 bases between them. The CDR3 covers 13 residues. CDR3 amino acids: CASSDGRDQPQHF. In DNA form, the CDR3 reads TGCGCCAGCAGTGATGGCAGGGATCAGCCCCAGCATTTT.

This clone was detected only a few times. This sequence joins TRBV19 and TRBJ1-5; D not certain. CDR3 size: 14 residues. V was shortened by 4 bases and J by 7 bases, with 14 bases between the two germline ends. CDR1 LNHDA and CDR2 SQIVND come from the germline V gene (reference sequence). This CDR3 reads CASSNPGEYQPQHF. CDR3 nucleotides: TGTGCCAGTAGTAACCCTGGGGAGTACCAGCCCCAGCATTTT.

This clone was detected a few times. This chain links TRBV25-1 with TRBJ1-2; no clear D. The CDR3 totals 11 residues. The V end lost 4 bases, the J end lost 3 bases, and 3 bases lay between the germline ends. CDR1 is MGHDK and CDR2 is SYGVNS in the germline V gene. Written as DNA, the CDR3 is TGTGCCAGCAGTGCGTACTATGGCTACACCTTC. Translation gives CASSAYYGYTF.

V usage is TRBV6-5 and J usage is TRBJ1-1; unclear D gene. CDR1 and CDR2 from the germline V gene are MNHEY and SVGAGI. The CDR3 is 14 residues long. The V end lost 6 bases, the J end lost 5 bases, and 16 bases lay between the germline ends. CDR3 bases: TGTGCCAGCAGACCCAGTTTCCCGGGGACTGAAGCTTTCTTT. This codes for CASRPSFPGTEAFF.

Concerning this clone: A junction boundary mismatches the germline segment, possibly from a read error. The CDR3 DNA is TGTGCCTGGAGTTGGACAGGGAGTAGCAATCAGCCCCAGAATTTT. The encoded protein is CAWSWTGSSNQPQNF. This chain uses TRBV30 with TRBJ1-5, with 8 bases matching TRBD1. CDR1 and CDR2 (germline): GTSNPN, SVGIG (reference sequence). This CDR3 comprises 15 residues.